The 3 T cell receptor beta chains below come from one sample, sequenced in a study of T cell responses to AZD1222 COVID-19 vaccine. Some clones are missing from TCRdb's copy, which holds only in-frame ones; the method was immunoSEQ multiplex PCR. The repertoire includes approximately 92,000 clones, about nine tenths of them detected once, and 7.5% sits in the top ten. The material was peripheral blood, obtained on day 0 of AZD1222 vaccination. The source of these receptors is an adult in good health.

This clone was detected only a few times. The chain links TRBV2 to TRBJ1-2; D is possibly TRBD1 (5 bases). The V and J ends lost 8 bases and 2 bases respectively, with 9 bases between them. Germline assignment: CDR1 SNHLY and CDR2 FYNNEI. The CDR3 covers 12 residues. In nucleotides, the CDR3 is TGTGCCAGCGGGGCAGAAAACTATGGCTACACCTTC. This gives the protein CASGAENYGYTF.

This chain uses TRBV19 with TRBJ2-7; no clear D gene. The germline V and J ends were trimmed by 4 bases and 1 base, with 8 bases remaining between them. The CDR3 is made up of 13 amino acids. Germline V gene lookup returns CDR1 LNHDA and CDR2 SQIVND (reference sequence). The CDR3 spells CASSTDGSYEQYF. CDR3 sequence (DNA): TGTGCCAGTAGTACGGACGGATCCTACGAGCAGTACTTC.

The genes are TRBV2 and TRBJ2-7, with TRBD1 as a possible D gene (6 bases). V was clipped by 3 bases and J by 0 bases, with 12 bases between them. Germline lookup yields CDR1 SNHLY and CDR2 FYNNEI. The CDR3 has 15 amino acids. This CDR3 reads CASSEKGGSSYEQYF. CDR3 DNA: TGTGCCAGCAGTGAGAAAGGGGGTTCCTCCTACGAGCAGTACTTC. The full variable domain, in which reference TRBV2 and TRBJ2-7 provide the parts outside the CDR3, is EPEVTQTPSHQVTQMGQEVILRCVPISNHLYFYWYRQILGQKVEFLVSFYNNEISEKSEIFDDQFSVERPDGSNFTLKIRSTKLEDSAMYFCASSEKGGSSYEQYFGPGTRLTVT.